Following are 26 T cell receptor beta chains from one sample sequenced in a study of T cells in Graves' hyperthyroidism and ophthalmopathy. Amplification yielded TCR beta CDR3 regions, with RNA transcripts as the source. The TCR CDR3 was amplified in a first-round RT-PCR using the HTBI primer set. TCRdb recomputed calls from the multiplex PCR reads with MiXCR, one row per CDR3 protein. The sample includes 350,000 or so distinct CDR3 sequences, about a sixth of them seen just once. The sequenced sample consisted of blood. These receptors were taken from a woman in her thirties with Graves' hyperthyroidism that later progressed to Graves' ophthalmopathy.

This clonotype was counted only a few times. The chain employs TRBV5-5 and TRBJ2-3, with D hard to call. The CDR3 sequence is 13 residues long. V shed 0 bases and J shed 6 bases, with 8 bases lying between them. Germline V gene sequence: CDR1 SGHKS, CDR2 YYEKEE (reference sequence). The CDR3 DNA follows: TGTGCCAGCAGCTTGGCGGCGGCGGATACGCAGTATTTT. Protein product: CASSLAAADTQYF.

The table lists this clonotype with many counts. CDR3 region: CASSLTSGGTWSYEQYF. For the CDR3, the DNA is TGTGCCAGCAGCTTAACTAGCGGGGGAACGTGGAGCTACGAGCAGTACTTC. V usage is TRBV5-6 and J usage is TRBJ2-7; 11 bases fit TRBD2. Trimming at V came to 2 bases and at J to 3 bases, leaving 10 bases not matched to a gene. CDR3 length equals 17 residues. Per germline, CDR1 SGHDT and CDR2 YYEEEE.

This clonotype was counted only a few times. The chain uses TRBV20-1 and TRBJ2-1; 9 bases fit TRBD1. V shed 5 bases, J shed 8 bases, and the junction held 10 bases outside the gene matches. The CDR3 covers 14 residues. Germline V CDR1 and CDR2: DFQATT, SNEGSKA (reference sequence). CDR3 sequence: CSARDRGRSDEQFF. The CDR3 nucleotides read TGCAGTGCTCGTGACAGGGGGAGAAGCGATGAGCAGTTCTTC.

This clonotype turned up a few times. The rearrangement uses TRBV4-1 and TRBJ1-5, with D uncertain. Germline V gene data show CDR1 as MGHRA and CDR2 as YSYEKL. Trimming stripped 5 bases from V and 3 bases from J, with 11 bases between. CDR3 size: 14 residues. CDR3 nucleotide sequence: TGCGCCAGCAGCTGGAGGCAGAACAATCAGCCCCAGCATTTT. Amino acids: CASSWRQNNQPQHF.

This clonotype was detected a few times. The rearrangement uses TRBV18 and TRBJ2-1; 7 nucleotides match TRBD1. The CDR3 is 15 residues long. From germline, CDR1 is KGHSH and CDR2 LQKENI. The junction had 12 bases not matched to a gene; V was cut back by 6 bases and J by 7 bases. Written as DNA, the CDR3 is TGTGCCAGCTCGCCTTACAGGGGTACTTGGAATGAGCAGTTCTTC. Encoded protein: CASSPYRGTWNEQFF.

The table lists this clonotype with many counts. The chain links TRBV11-1 to TRBJ2-7, with TRBD1 identical over 7 bases. This CDR3 comprises 12 residues. Germline loops: CDR1 SGHAT, CDR2 FQDESV (reference sequence). Unmatched junction bases numbered 2, after V lost 3 bases and J lost 6 bases. CDR3 loop: CASSFRGFEQYF. For the CDR3, the DNA is TGTGCCAGCAGCTTCAGGGGGTTCGAGCAGTACTTC.

This rearrangement joins TRBV20-1 to TRBJ2-5; D remains ambiguous. This CDR3 is 13 amino acids long. V was clipped by 3 bases and J by 2 bases, with 10 bases between them. Germline CDR1 DFQATT, CDR2 SNEGSKA (reference sequence). CDR3 loop: CSARGSPQETQYF. The CDR3 coding sequence is TGCAGTGCTAGGGGCAGCCCACAAGAGACCCAGTACTTC.

This clonotype came up a few times. The V call is TRBV3-1, the J call TRBJ2-2; 8 nucleotides match TRBD1. Germline trimming cut 4 bases from V and 1 base from J; bases unmatched to any gene: 2. CDR3 size: 15 residues. Germline V gives CDR1 LGHDT, CDR2 YNNKEL (reference sequence). This CDR3 is CASSPGGWNTGELFF. In DNA form, the CDR3 reads TGTGCCAGCAGCCCAGGGGGCTGGAACACCGGGGAGCTGTTTTTT.

This clonotype was counted many times. The chain joins TRBV10-3 to TRBJ2-3; 12 positions match TRBD2. This CDR3 comprises 19 residues. With V trimmed by 5 bases and J by 0 bases, 12 bases remained unmatched. Germline values: CDR1 ENHRY, CDR2 SYGVKD. The CDR3, as DNA: TGTGCCATCAGTCCCGGACTAGCGGGAAGCCGTGTGAGCACAGATACGCAGTATTTT. Translation: CAISPGLAGSRVSTDTQYF.

This clonotype was seen only a few times. This chain uses TRBV30 with TRBJ2-1, with D perhaps matching TRBD2 (5 bases). The CDR3 runs 14 residues. From germline, CDR1 is GTSNPN and CDR2 SVGIG (reference sequence). V gave up 2 bases and J gave up 0 bases, with 8 bases separating them. CDR3 nucleotides: TGTGCCTGGAGTAGAGGGAGCTCCTACAATGAGCAGTTCTTC. It specifies CAWSRGSSYNEQFF.

The V and J genes are TRBV5-1 and TRBJ1-1; TRBD1 matches 7 bases. V gave up 5 bases and J gave up 10 bases; unmatched junction bases: 14. Germline loops: CDR1 SGHRS, CDR2 YFSETQ. The CDR3 spans 14 residues. The CDR3 region has the DNA TGCGCCAGCAGGCCAGAGCCTGGCAGGGGGAGAGCTTTCTTT. Its translation: CASRPEPGRGRAFF.

The gene calls are TRBV6-2 or TRBV6-3 and TRBJ1-2; 9 bases are shared with TRBD1. The ends lost 4 bases at V and 6 bases at J; junction bases unmatched: 3. The germline V gene encodes CDR1 MNHEY and CDR2 SVGEGT. The CDR3 length is 13 residues. DNA for the CDR3: TGTGCCAGCAGTTCCGACAGGGGGGATGGCTACACCTTC. It translates to CASSSDRGDGYTF.

This clonotype has more than one count but fewer than ten. The chain couples TRBV5-1 to TRBJ1-2; 7 nucleotides agree with TRBD1. Germline V CDR1 and CDR2: SGHRS, YFSETQ. This CDR3 spans 15 amino acids. V lost 0 bases, J lost 7 bases, and 9 bases stayed unmatched. Here the CDR3 reads CASSLAEGAAGGYTF. CDR3 nucleotides: TGCGCCAGCAGCTTGGCTGAGGGGGCTGCCGGTGGCTACACCTTC. Variable domain in full (rest from reference TRBV5-1 and TRBJ1-2): KAGVTQTPRYLIKTRGQQVTLSCSPISGHRSVSWYQQTPGQGLQFLFEYFSETQRNKGNFPGRFSGRQFSNSRSEMNVSTLELGDSALYLCASSLAEGAAGGYTFGSGTRLTVV.

The table lists this clonotype with many counts. The V gene is TRBV27, the J gene TRBJ2-7, with D tentatively TRBD1 (7 bases). The V end lost 5 bases, the J end lost 3 bases, and 17 bases lay between the germline ends. The CDR3 is 15 amino acids. Germline CDR1 reads MNHEY; CDR2 reads SMNVEV (reference sequence). This chain's CDR3 is CASSLHRGLLYEQYF. The CDR3 nucleotides are TGTGCCAGCAGTCTCCACAGGGGACTGCTCTACGAGCAGTACTTC.

V and J are TRBV19 and TRBJ2-3, with 9 bases matching TRBD1. This CDR3 spans 15 amino acids. The germline CDR1 and CDR2 sequences are LNHDA and SQIVND (reference sequence). The V and J ends lost 10 bases and 1 base, in that order; junction bases with no gene match: 9. For the CDR3, the DNA is TGTGCCACTGTGAGGACAGGGGCTCGCACAGATACGCAGTATTTT. It translates to CATVRTGARTDTQYF.

This clonotype was observed many times. The chain carries TRBV27 and TRBJ2-1; D gene unclear. V gave up 6 bases and J gave up 8 bases, with 20 bases separating them. The length of the CDR3 is 15 residues. In germline, CDR1 is MNHEY, CDR2 SMNVEV (reference sequence). CDR3 DNA sequence: TGTGCCAGCAGCCTAACAGCGTTACATCCTGATGAGCAGTTCTTC. This encodes CASSLTALHPDEQFF.

This chain connects TRBV6-6 to TRBJ2-3; D is undetermined. There are 14 residues in the CDR3. Germline values: CDR1 MNHNY, CDR2 SVGAGI (reference sequence). V gave up 2 bases and J gave up 0 bases, with 6 bases separating them. Here the CDR3 DNA reads TGTGCCAGCAGTTACGAGGCCAGCACAGATACGCAGTATTTT. Amino acids: CASSYEASTDTQYF.

This clonotype has a count of ten or more. This chain joins TRBV24-1 and TRBJ2-2, with D perhaps matching TRBD1 or TRBD2 (5 bases each). In germline, CDR1 is KGHDR, CDR2 SFDVKD. The V gene lost 3 bases and the J gene lost 1 base, with 11 bases spanning the gap. The CDR3 loop spans 16 amino acids. CDR3 loop: CATSDPGTGNTGELFF. The CDR3, as DNA: TGTGCCACCAGTGATCCCGGGACGGGGAACACCGGGGAGCTGTTTTTT.

This clonotype was observed at least ten times. The chain recombines TRBV2 with TRBJ2-1; D is unclear. This CDR3 comprises 15 residues. CDR1 is SNHLY, CDR2 FYNNEI, per germline. V was cut by 6 bases and J by 4 bases, with 16 bases left in between. In DNA form, the CDR3 reads TGTGCCAGCAGAGATCTACCGGAGAGATACAATGAGCAGTTCTTC. Translation: CASRDLPERYNEQFF.

This clonotype has a count of ten or more. The V gene is TRBV7-9, the J gene TRBJ1-2; 7 nucleotides agree with TRBD1. CDR3 size: 14 residues. Germline V lookup: CDR1 SEHNR, CDR2 FQNEAQ (reference sequence). The trim removed 5 bases at V and 5 bases at J, leaving 8 bases unmatched. Here the CDR3 DNA reads TGTGCCAGCAGCCAGGGGGTGCAGAATTATGGCTACACCTTC. It specifies CASSQGVQNYGYTF.

The chain combines TRBV7-9 with TRBJ2-3, with 7 bases matching TRBD2. V was pared by 6 bases and J by 0 bases, with 6 bases of the junction left unmatched. CDR1 is SEHNR and CDR2 is FQNEAQ in the germline V gene (reference sequence). The CDR3 contains 15 residues. CDR3 DNA: TGTGCCAGCAGAGTGGGGGGACTAAGCACAGATACGCAGTATTTT. Encoded protein: CASRVGGLSTDTQYF.

The gene calls are TRBV20-1 and TRBJ2-7; 8 positions agree with TRBD2. Germline lookup yields CDR1 DFQATT and CDR2 SNEGSKA (reference sequence). This CDR3 is built from 16 residues. V was clipped by 0 bases and J by 3 bases; unmatched bases: 10. CDR3 bases: TGCAGTGCTAGAGATCCTAGCGGGTACTTCAACTACGAGCAGTACTTC. Translation: CSARDPSGYFNYEQYF.

This clonotype was recorded at least ten times. J is TRBJ1-1 and V is TRBV5-1; possibly TRBD1 for D (5 bases). V shed 4 bases and J shed 1 base, with 11 bases lying between them. Germline V lookup: CDR1 SGHRS, CDR2 YFSETQ. The CDR3 is made up of 14 amino acids. The CDR3: CASSRTTGNTEAFF. The CDR3 DNA sequence: TGCGCCAGCAGCCGTACCACAGGGAACACTGAAGCTTTCTTT.

The chain is built from TRBV5-1 and TRBJ2-5, with a weak D call TRBD1 (6 bases). Germline V gives CDR1 SGHRS, CDR2 YFSETQ. Trimming took 2 bases from V and 0 from J, leaving 8 bases between them. This CDR3 contains 14 residues. This CDR3 reads CASSFGGNQETQYF. CDR3 DNA: TGCGCCAGCAGCTTTGGGGGCAACCAAGAGACCCAGTACTTC.

The gene calls are TRBV29-1 and TRBJ2-1; possibly TRBD2 for D (5 bases). The CDR3 runs 13 residues. V was cut by 7 bases and J by 2 bases, with 12 bases left in between. The germline CDR1 and CDR2 sequences are SQVTM and ANQGSEA. CDR3 sequence: CSGTPGTYNEQFF. CDR3 nucleotide sequence: TGCAGCGGTACCCCCGGGACCTACAATGAGCAGTTCTTC.

There are many counts of this clonotype. This chain links TRBV12-3 or TRBV12-4 with TRBJ2-7, with D possibly TRBD1 on 5 matching bases. The length of the CDR3 is 14 residues. Trimming left V 2 bases short and J 2 bases short, with 10 bases between. CDR3 residues: CASSLRGSPYEQYF. Written as DNA, the CDR3 is TGTGCCAGCAGTTTAAGGGGTAGCCCCTACGAGCAGTACTTC.